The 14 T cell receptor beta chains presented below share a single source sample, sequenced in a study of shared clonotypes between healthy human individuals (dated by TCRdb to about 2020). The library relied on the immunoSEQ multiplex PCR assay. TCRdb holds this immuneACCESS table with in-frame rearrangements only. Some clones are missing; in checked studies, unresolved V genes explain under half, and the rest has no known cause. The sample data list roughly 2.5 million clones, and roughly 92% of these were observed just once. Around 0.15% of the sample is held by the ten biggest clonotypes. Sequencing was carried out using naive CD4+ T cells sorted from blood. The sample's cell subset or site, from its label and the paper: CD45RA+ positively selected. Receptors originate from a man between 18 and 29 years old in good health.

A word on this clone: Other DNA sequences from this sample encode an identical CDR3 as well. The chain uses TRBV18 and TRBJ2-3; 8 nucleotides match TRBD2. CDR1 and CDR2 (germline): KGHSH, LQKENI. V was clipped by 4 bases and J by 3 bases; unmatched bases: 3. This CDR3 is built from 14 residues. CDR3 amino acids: CASSQTGGTDTQYF. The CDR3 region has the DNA TGTGCCAGCTCACAGACGGGAGGGACAGATACGCAGTATTTT.

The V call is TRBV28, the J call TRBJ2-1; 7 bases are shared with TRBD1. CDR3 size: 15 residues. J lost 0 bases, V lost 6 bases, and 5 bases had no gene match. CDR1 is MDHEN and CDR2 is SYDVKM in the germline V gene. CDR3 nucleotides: TGTGCCAGCAGGACAGGGTCGGGCTCCTACAATGAGCAGTTCTTC. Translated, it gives CASRTGSGSYNEQFF. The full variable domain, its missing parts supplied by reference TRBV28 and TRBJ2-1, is DVKVTQSSRYLVKRTGEKVFLECVQDMDHENMFWYRQDPGLGLRLIYFSYDVKMKEKGDIPEGYSVSREKKERFSLILESASTNQTSMYLCASRTGSGSYNEQFFGPGTRLTVL.

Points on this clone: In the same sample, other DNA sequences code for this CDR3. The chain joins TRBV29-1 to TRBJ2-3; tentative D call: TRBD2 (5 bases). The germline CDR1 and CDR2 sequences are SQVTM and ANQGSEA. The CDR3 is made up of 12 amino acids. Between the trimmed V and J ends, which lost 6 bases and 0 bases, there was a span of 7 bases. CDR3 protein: CSVADSTDTQYF. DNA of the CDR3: TGCAGCGTAGCGGACAGCACAGATACGCAGTATTTT.

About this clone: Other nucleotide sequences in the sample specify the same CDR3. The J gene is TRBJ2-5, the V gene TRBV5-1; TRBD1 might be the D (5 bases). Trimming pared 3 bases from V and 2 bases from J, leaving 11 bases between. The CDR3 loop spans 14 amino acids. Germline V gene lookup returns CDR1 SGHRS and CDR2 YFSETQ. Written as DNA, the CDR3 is TGCGCCAGCAGCTCACGACAGACTCAAGAGACCCAGTACTTC. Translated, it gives CASSSRQTQETQYF.

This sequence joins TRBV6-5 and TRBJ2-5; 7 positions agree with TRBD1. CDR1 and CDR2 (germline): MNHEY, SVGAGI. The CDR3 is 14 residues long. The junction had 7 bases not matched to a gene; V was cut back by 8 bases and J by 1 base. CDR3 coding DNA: TGTGCCAGCTCCAATGACAGGGCCCAAGAGACCCAGTACTTC. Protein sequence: CASSNDRAQETQYF.

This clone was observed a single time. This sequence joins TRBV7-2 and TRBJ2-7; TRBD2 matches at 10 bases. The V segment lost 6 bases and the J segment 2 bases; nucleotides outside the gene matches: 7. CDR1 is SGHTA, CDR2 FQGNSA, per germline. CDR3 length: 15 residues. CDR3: CASSRSSGGAYEQYF. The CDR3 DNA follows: TGTGCCAGCAGTCGTTCTAGCGGGGGAGCCTACGAGCAGTACTTC.

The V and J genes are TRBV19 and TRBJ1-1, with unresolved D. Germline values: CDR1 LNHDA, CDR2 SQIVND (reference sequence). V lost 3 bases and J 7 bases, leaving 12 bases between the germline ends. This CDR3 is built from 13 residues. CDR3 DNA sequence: TGTGCCAGTAGTATCGCCCGGCAAGGTGAAGCTTTCTTT. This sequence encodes CASSIARQGEAFF.

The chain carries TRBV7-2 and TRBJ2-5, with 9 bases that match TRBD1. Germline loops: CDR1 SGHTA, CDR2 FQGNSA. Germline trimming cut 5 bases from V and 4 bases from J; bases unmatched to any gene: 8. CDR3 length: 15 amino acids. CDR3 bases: TGTGCCAGCAGCGCCTCGGGACAGGGAGGAGAGACCCAGTACTTC. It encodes CASSASGQGGETQYF. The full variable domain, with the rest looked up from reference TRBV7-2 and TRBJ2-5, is GAGVSQSPSNKVTEKGKDVELRCDPISGHTALYWYRQSLGQGLEFLIYFQGNSAPDKSGLPSDRFSAERTGGSVSTLTIQRTQQEDSAVYLCASSASGQGGETQYFGPGTRLLVL.

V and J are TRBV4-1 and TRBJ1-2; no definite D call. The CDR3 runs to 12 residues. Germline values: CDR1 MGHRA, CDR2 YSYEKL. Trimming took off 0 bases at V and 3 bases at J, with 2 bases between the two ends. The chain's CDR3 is CASSQDDYGYTF. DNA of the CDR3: TGCGCCAGCAGCCAAGACGACTATGGCTACACCTTC.

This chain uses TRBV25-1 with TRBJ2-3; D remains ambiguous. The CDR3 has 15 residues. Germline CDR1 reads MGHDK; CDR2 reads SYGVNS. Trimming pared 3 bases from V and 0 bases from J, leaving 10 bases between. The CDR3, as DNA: TGTGCCAGCAGTGACGACGGCACTAGCACAGATACGCAGTATTTT. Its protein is CASSDDGTSTDTQYF.

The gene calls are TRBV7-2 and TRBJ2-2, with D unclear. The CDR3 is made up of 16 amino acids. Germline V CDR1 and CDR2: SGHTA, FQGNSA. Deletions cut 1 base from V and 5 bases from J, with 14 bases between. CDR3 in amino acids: CASSLGGSESTGELFF. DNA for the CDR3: TGTGCCAGCAGCTTAGGAGGCAGCGAAAGTACCGGGGAGCTGTTTTTT. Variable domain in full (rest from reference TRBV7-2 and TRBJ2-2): GAGVSQSPSNKVTEKGKDVELRCDPISGHTALYWYRQSLGQGLEFLIYFQGNSAPDKSGLPSDRFSAERTGGSVSTLTIQRTQQEDSAVYLCASSLGGSESTGELFFGEGSRLTVL.

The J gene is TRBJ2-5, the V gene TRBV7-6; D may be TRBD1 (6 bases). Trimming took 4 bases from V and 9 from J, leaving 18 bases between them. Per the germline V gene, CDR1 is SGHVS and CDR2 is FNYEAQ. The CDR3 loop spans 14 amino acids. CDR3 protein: CASSSRDRTGAQYF. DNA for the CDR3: TGTGCCAGCAGCTCCCGAGACAGGACTGGGGCCCAGTACTTC.

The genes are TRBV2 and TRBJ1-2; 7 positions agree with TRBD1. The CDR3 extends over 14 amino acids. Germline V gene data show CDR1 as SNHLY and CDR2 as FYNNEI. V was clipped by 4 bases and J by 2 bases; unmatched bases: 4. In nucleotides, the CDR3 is TGTGCCAGCAGTGGCGAGACAGGGAACTATGGCTACACCTTC. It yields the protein CASSGETGNYGYTF.

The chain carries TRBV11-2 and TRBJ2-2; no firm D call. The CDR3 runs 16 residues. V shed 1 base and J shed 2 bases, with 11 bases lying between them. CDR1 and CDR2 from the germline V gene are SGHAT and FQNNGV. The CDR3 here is CASSLGLSNNTGELFF. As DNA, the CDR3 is TGTGCCAGCAGCTTAGGCTTAAGCAATAACACCGGGGAGCTGTTTTTT.